These 28 T cell receptor beta chains were all obtained from the same sample, sequenced in a study of shared clonotypes between healthy human individuals. Only in-frame clones appear in the TCRdb table, and some are missing; sequencing was by immunoSEQ multiplex PCR. There are roughly 2,300,000 clones in the sample; 80% to 95% occur only once, and more than 0.35% lies in the top ten. What was sequenced was naive CD4+ T cells from PBMCs. Subset of the sample: CD45RA+ positively selected. Source of these receptors: a man between 18 and 29 years old in good health. Some clones in this sample may be carry-over from other donors' samples.

The chain is built from TRBV2 and TRBJ2-5; D tentatively fits TRBD1 or TRBD2 (5 bases each). The V end was cut by 9 bases, the J end by 2 bases, with 19 bases between. The germline V gene encodes CDR1 SNHLY and CDR2 FYNNEI. CDR3 size: 15 residues. The CDR3 DNA is TGTGCCAGTTCCCTAGGGGTGGACTTTCAAGAGACCCAGTACTTC. Residues: CASSLGVDFQETQYF.

The V call is TRBV6-1, the J call TRBJ1-1; tentatively, D is TRBD1 (5 bases). V lost 8 bases and J 4 bases, leaving 14 bases between the germline ends. The CDR3 totals 13 residues. Looked up from germline, CDR1 is MNHNS and CDR2 is SASEGT. For the CDR3, the DNA is TGTGCCAGCCGGGGTGGGGGGACCACTGAAGCTTTCTTT. Translated: CASRGGGTTEAFF.

This chain joins TRBV28 and TRBJ1-3; D perhaps matches TRBD1 (6 bases). The V end was cut by 7 bases, the J end by 6 bases, with 16 bases between. The germline gives CDR1 MDHEN, CDR2 SYDVKM. This CDR3 is built from 14 residues. The CDR3 spells CASTTTNRANTIYF. In nucleotides, the CDR3 is TGTGCCAGCACCACCACCAACAGGGCAAACACCATATATTTT.

A single count supports this clone. The chain couples TRBV28 to TRBJ2-1, with 9 nucleotides matching TRBD2. The V gene end was trimmed by 8 bases and the J gene end by 7 bases; junction bases not matched to a gene: 12. Looked up from germline, CDR1 is MDHEN and CDR2 is SYDVKM. The CDR3 runs to 15 residues. As DNA, the CDR3 is TGTGCCAGCCTACCCGGGGCTAGCGGGAAGAATGAGCAGTTCTTC. This sequence encodes CASLPGASGKNEQFF.

This sequence joins TRBV21-1 and TRBJ2-7; no DNA check was done on the table's D call, TRBD1. TRBV21-1 is an annotated pseudogene. The CDR3 is 14 amino acids. The CDR3 spells CASLKQDTPYEQYF. CDR3 DNA: TGTGCCAGTTTAAAACAGGATACCCCCTACGAGCAGTACTTC.

CDR3 region: CASSMGGAGYTF. CDR3 DNA sequence: TGTGCCAGCAGCATGGGAGGGGCCGGCTACACCTTC. The chain carries TRBV28 and TRBJ1-2; D possibly corresponds to TRBD1 (5 bases). CDR3 length: 12 amino acids. Trimming cost V 6 bases and J 8 bases, with 13 bases left between them. Germline values: CDR1 MDHEN, CDR2 SYDVKM.

The chain couples TRBV5-1 to TRBJ1-1, with a tentative D call TRBD1 (6 bases). Germline CDR1 SGHRS, CDR2 YFSETQ. The CDR3 consists of 17 residues. The V and J ends lost 1 base and 3 bases respectively, with 19 bases between them. The CDR3: CASSLPPPLQGYTEAFF. The DNA for the CDR3 is TGCGCCAGCAGCTTGCCTCCACCTTTACAGGGTTACACTGAAGCTTTCTTT.

A single count supports this clone. The chain carries TRBV6-1 and TRBJ2-7; D is perhaps TRBD1 or TRBD2 (5 bases each). Trimming shortened V by 9 bases and J by 2 bases, and 17 bases separated the two germline ends. Germline lookup yields CDR1 MNHNS and CDR2 SASEGT. CDR3 length equals 14 residues. Here the CDR3 reads CASRRTPATYEQYF. CDR3 nucleotides: TGTGCCAGTAGGAGGACACCGGCCACCTACGAGCAGTACTTC.

This clone was recorded a few times. The chain links TRBV18 to TRBJ1-5; no definite D call. V lost 5 bases and J lost 0, with 8 bases in between. Germline loops: CDR1 KGHSH, CDR2 LQKENI. The CDR3 is 14 residues long. Here the CDR3 reads CASSAAGSNQPQHF. The DNA for the CDR3 is TGTGCCAGCTCAGCCGCTGGTAGCAATCAGCCCCAGCATTTT.

The chain combines TRBV5-1 with TRBJ2-7; 10 bases agree with TRBD2. In germline, CDR1 is SGHRS, CDR2 YFSETQ. V lost 0 bases and J lost 8; bases outside the gene matches: 8. This CDR3 region has 15 residues. CDR3 loop: CASSLAASGRSQQYF. In DNA form, the CDR3 reads TGCGCCAGCAGCTTGGCTGCTAGCGGGAGAAGTCAGCAGTACTTC.

With respect to this clone: The same CDR3 arises from other DNA sequences in this sample as well. The chain uses TRBV5-4 and TRBJ2-5; 7 nucleotides align to TRBD2. V shed 0 bases and J 1 base; nucleotides not matched to a gene: 3. In germline, CDR1 is SGHNT, CDR2 YYREEE (reference sequence). This CDR3 is built from 15 residues. The CDR3 region is CASSLEGGLQETQYF. The CDR3 DNA is TGTGCCAGCAGCTTGGAGGGAGGGCTCCAAGAGACCCAGTACTTC.

This rearrangement joins TRBV7-2 to TRBJ2-7; 10 bases are a match to TRBD2. The CDR3 runs 18 residues. In germline, CDR1 is SGHTA, CDR2 FQGNSA. Germline trimming cut 4 bases from V and 4 bases from J; bases unmatched to any gene: 16. CDR3 amino acids: CASSSGALAGALVYEQYF. In DNA, the CDR3 is TGTGCCAGCAGCTCCGGGGCCCTAGCGGGAGCTTTAGTATACGAGCAGTACTTC.

The rearrangement joins TRBV7-2 to TRBJ2-3; 9 nucleotides line up with TRBD1. Per germline, CDR1 SGHTA and CDR2 FQGNSA. The CDR3 spans 14 residues. Losses at the gene ends were 3 bases for V and 8 bases for J; bases not matched to a gene: 6. Here the CDR3 DNA reads TGTGCCAGCAGCTTTAACAGGGGGCTAGGTACGCAGTATTTT. Amino acid sequence: CASSFNRGLGTQYF. Drawing the rest from reference TRBV7-2 and TRBJ2-3, the complete variable domain is GAGVSQSPSNKVTEKGKDVELRCDPISGHTALYWYRQSLGQGLEFLIYFQGNSAPDKSGLPSDRFSAERTGGSVSTLTIQRTQQEDSAVYLCASSFNRGLGTQYFGPGTRLTVL.

This chain links TRBV5-1 with TRBJ2-3; perhaps D is TRBD1 or TRBD2 (5 bases each). The germline V gene encodes CDR1 SGHRS and CDR2 YFSETQ. V gave up 0 bases and J gave up 4 bases, with 9 bases separating them. The CDR3 sequence is 14 residues long. DNA of the CDR3: TGCGCCAGCAGCTTGGCCGTGGGGGCAGATACGCAGTATTTT. Protein: CASSLAVGADTQYF.

V usage is TRBV6-6 and J usage is TRBJ1-2; TRBD1 might be the D (5 bases). V lost 5 bases, J lost 7 bases, and 17 bases lay in between. The CDR3 totals 14 residues. From germline, CDR1 is MNHNY and CDR2 SVGAGI (reference sequence). CDR3 sequence: CASSLQPQGGGYTF. As DNA, the CDR3 is TGTGCCAGCAGTCTCCAGCCGCAGGGCGGTGGCTACACCTTC.

The table lists this clone with a few counts. The chain couples TRBV4-1 to TRBJ1-5, with D possibly TRBD1 on 5 matching bases. Trimming shortened V by 2 bases and J by 10 bases, and 18 bases separated the two germline ends. CDR3 size: 15 residues. The germline CDR1 and CDR2 sequences are MGHRA and YSYEKL. The CDR3 DNA reads as TGCGCCAGCAGCCAACCTGGAGCGACAGCAGGCCCCCAGCATTTT. Translating it yields CASSQPGATAGPQHF.

The chain carries TRBV6-6 and TRBJ2-1; D not certain. This CDR3 is built from 12 residues. Germline V gives CDR1 MNHNY, CDR2 SVGAGI (reference sequence). V was pared by 5 bases and J by 11 bases, with 13 bases between. The CDR3 nucleotides read TGTGCCAGCAGTACCCCGCCTTCCCAGCAGTTCTTC. The encoded protein is CASSTPPSQQFF.

This chain joins TRBV28 and TRBJ2-7; D may match TRBD1 or TRBD2 (5 bases each). The V gene's germline CDR1 is MDHEN and CDR2 SYDVKM. Trimming cost V 5 bases and J 4 bases, with 24 bases left between them. The CDR3 runs 17 residues. The CDR3 reads CASSAPGPRLRLYEQYF. In DNA, the CDR3 is TGTGCCAGCAGTGCACCGGGACCCAGACTAAGGCTATACGAGCAGTACTTC.

CDR3 amino acids: CASRQGLGYNEQFF. Written as DNA, the CDR3 is TGTGCCAGCAGACAGGGGCTGGGGTACAATGAGCAGTTCTTC. The chain links TRBV28 to TRBJ2-1; 7 nucleotides align to TRBD1. The CDR3 runs to 14 residues. V shed 6 bases and J 4 bases; nucleotides not matched to a gene: 6. In germline, CDR1 is MDHEN, CDR2 SYDVKM.

The rearrangement joins TRBV13 to TRBJ1-3; the D gene is possibly TRBD1 (6 bases). Germline V gene sequence: CDR1 PRHDT, CDR2 FYEKMQ (reference sequence). The CDR3 runs to 18 residues. The V end was cut by 5 bases, the J end by 0 bases, with 20 bases between. The CDR3 DNA reads TGTGCCAGCAGCCACCGGGGGACACGGGGGCTCTCTGGAAACACCATATATTTT. Translating gives CASSHRGTRGLSGNTIYF.

V usage is TRBV28 and J usage is TRBJ1-4, with TRBD1 identical over 7 bases. In germline, CDR1 is MDHEN, CDR2 SYDVKM. This CDR3 has 14 residues. Trimming took 10 bases from V and 8 from J; bases not matched to a gene: 13. The CDR3 DNA reads TGTGCCACCGAGTTCACGGGACAGCGAGAAAAACTGTTTTTT. This encodes CATEFTGQREKLFF.

The J gene is TRBJ2-7, the V gene TRBV5-1, with 10 nucleotides matching TRBD2. Per the germline V gene, CDR1 is SGHRS and CDR2 is YFSETQ. V lost 4 bases to trimming and J lost 2 bases; unmatched junction nucleotides: 9. This CDR3 has 16 amino acids. CDR3 region: CASSQGLANPPYEQYF. CDR3 coding DNA: TGCGCCAGCAGCCAGGGACTAGCGAACCCTCCCTACGAGCAGTACTTC. The full variable domain, in which reference TRBV5-1 and TRBJ2-7 provide the parts outside the CDR3, is KAGVTQTPRYLIKTRGQQVTLSCSPISGHRSVSWYQQTPGQGLQFLFEYFSETQRNKGNFPGRFSGRQFSNSRSEMNVSTLELGDSALYLCASSQGLANPPYEQYFGPGTRLTVT.

The V and J genes are TRBV18 and TRBJ2-7; the D gene could be TRBD1 or TRBD2 (5 bases each). The CDR3 runs 15 residues. Deletions cut 1 base from V and 5 bases from J, with 15 bases between. Germline lookup yields CDR1 KGHSH and CDR2 LQKENI. As DNA, the CDR3 is TGTGCCAGCTCACCACTTACCGGGGCTACCCACGAGCAGTACTTC. This translates into CASSPLTGATHEQYF. The whole variable domain, filled in from reference TRBV18 and TRBJ2-7, reads NAGVMQNPRHLVRRRGQEARLRCSPMKGHSHVYWYRQLPEEGLKFMVYLQKENIIDESGMPKERFSAEFPKEGPSILRIQQVVRGDSAAYFCASSPLTGATHEQYFGPGTRLTVT.

The chain combines TRBV5-4 with TRBJ2-7; D is perhaps TRBD2 (6 bases). Germline CDR1 is SGHNT and CDR2 is YYREEE (reference sequence). V lost 0 bases to trimming and J lost 6 bases, with 10 bases between them. The length of the CDR3 is 13 residues. This CDR3 reads CASSLAGVPEQYF. The CDR3 nucleotides are TGTGCCAGCAGCTTGGCGGGGGTTCCCGAGCAGTACTTC.

This chain links TRBV6-1 with TRBJ1-2; 8 bases are a match to TRBD1. V was pared by 7 bases and J by 6 bases, with 10 bases of the junction left unmatched. The CDR3 consists of 14 residues. The V gene's germline CDR1 is MNHNS and CDR2 SASEGT. This CDR3 reads CASIFPTGADGYTF. CDR3 nucleotides: TGTGCCAGCATATTCCCGACAGGGGCCGATGGCTACACCTTC.

This clone appeared a few times. The genes are TRBV30 and TRBJ1-5; D unresolved. The CDR3 totals 16 residues. V was trimmed by 0 bases and J by 4 bases, leaving 16 bases between them. Germline assignment: CDR1 GTSNPN and CDR2 SVGIG (reference sequence). The CDR3 loop is CAWSVVGSGENQPQHF. DNA of the CDR3: TGTGCCTGGAGTGTCGTGGGGAGCGGGGAGAATCAGCCCCAGCATTTT.

The chain uses TRBV7-3 and TRBJ2-7, with 8 bases aligning to TRBD1. The ends lost 4 bases at V and 12 bases at J; junction bases unmatched: 11. The CDR3 runs to 13 residues. CDR1 is SGHTA and CDR2 is FQGTGA in the germline V gene. The CDR3 reads CASSSNYRGWLYF. CDR3 bases: TGTGCCAGCAGCTCCAATTACAGGGGGTGGCTGTACTTC.

This chain joins TRBV28 and TRBJ2-7, with D maybe TRBD2 (6 bases). V was pared by 7 bases and J by 4 bases, with 17 bases between. Germline lookup yields CDR1 MDHEN and CDR2 SYDVKM. The CDR3 contains 14 residues. As DNA, the CDR3 is TGTGCCAGCACCCTACCGGTGAGCGGGTACGAGCAGTACTTC. Translating gives CASTLPVSGYEQYF.